A selection of T cell receptor beta chains follows, all from one sample in a study of CD8+ T cells in alopecia areata. TCRdb keeps only in-frame clones here, not all; method: immunoSEQ multiplex PCR. The sample contains over 150,000 clones, 55% to 75% of which appear only once. The starting material was CD4+ T cells sorted from blood, obtained at week 24, from a patient treated with tofacitinib. The receptors originated from a human donor with alopecia areata. The CDR3 runs from the conserved cysteine through the conserved F or W. The D gene is left open where the match is weak.

>TRBJ1-2|TRBV29-1|.
CSVEGDTNYGYTF
>TRBJ2-7|TRBV4-3|.
CASSQDLRSYEQYF
>TRBJ2-7|TRBV18|.
CASSPLRAASSYEQYF
>TRBJ2-1|TRBV5-4|TRBD2
CASSPSGRDNEQFF
>TRBJ2-5|TRBV28|.
CASSAALRWETQYF
>TRBJ1-5|TRBV4-1|.
CASSRLFPDDQPQHF
>TRBJ1-6|TRBV5-1|.
CASSPDVWARSPLHF
>TRBJ2-7|TRBV2|.
CASSGRTDHEQYF
>TRBJ2-7|TRBV30|TRBD1
CAWSVTGTGVHEQYF
>TRBJ2-3|TRBV5-1|.
CASSLYQDTQYF
>TRBJ2-2|TRBV29-1|.
CSVVLSRSNTGELFF
>TRBJ2-4|TRBV7-2|TRBD1
CASSLRQGQNIQYF
>TRBJ2-3|TRBV30|TRBD2
CAWSVGSGGLKDTQYF
>TRBJ2-7|TRBV7-6|TRBD2
CARTTGTSEYEQYF
>TRBJ2-1|TRBV5-1|.
CASSLAAPYNEQFF
>TRBJ2-4|TRBV13|.
CASSQSGPGDIQYF
>TRBJ2-5|TRBV18|TRBD1
CASSPRQGQETQYF
>TRBJ1-1|TRBV29-1|TRBD1
CSASTGARTEAFF
>TRBJ2-2|TRBV7-2|TRBD2
CASSLVGTSGDNTGELFF
>TRBJ2-5|TRBV6-6|.
CASSSVAETQYF
>TRBJ2-4|TRBV30|TRBD2
CAWSVPAGGPKPYKNIQYF
>TRBJ2-5|TRBV7-2|TRBD2
CASSTLAGLGTQYF
>TRBJ2-1|TRBV4-2|.
CASSQGRGNEQFF
>TRBJ1-1|TRBV5-4|.
CASSFSTEAFF
>TRBJ2-1|TRBV30|TRBD1
CAWSLWTGEQFF
>TRBJ1-1|TRBV5-1|.
CASSIGTDAEAFF
>TRBJ2-4|TRBV19|.
CASSMDSLTSQYF
>TRBJ2-3|TRBV5-6|TRBD1
CASSYRGPDTQYF
>TRBJ2-3|TRBV25-1|.
CASSEWGKADTQYF
>TRBJ2-3|TRBV4-3|.
CASSQGGSGTSRDTQYF
>TRBJ2-5|TRBV7-9|TRBD2
CASSQLAEETQYF
>TRBJ1-1|TRBV5-1|.
CANTVGRGQTEAFF
>TRBJ2-1|TRBV7-3|TRBD2
CASSPGTTGHEQFF
>TRBJ2-3|TRBV19|TRBD1
CATRQGARNTDTQYF
>TRBJ1-1|TRBV18|.
CASSLVGGGTEAFF
>TRBJ2-5|TRBV7-7|TRBD2
CASSFLADSQETQYF
>TRBJ2-3|TRBV7-3|.
CASSGASATDTQYF
>TRBJ2-5|TRBV7-9|TRBD2
CASSAAGTTQYF
>TRBJ2-2|TRBV29-1|.
CSVDREGVGELFF
>TRBJ1-1|TRBV30|.
CAWSGSPGNDGEAFF
>TRBJ2-1|TRBV6-5|.
CASSLRLGSWNEQFF
>TRBJ1-1|TRBV29-1|.
CSVSIGQNTEAFF
>TRBJ1-2|TRBV5-1|.
CASSLGQGFDYGYTF
>TRBJ1-6|TRBV10-3|TRBD1
CAISATGGDNSPLHF
>TRBJ2-7|TRBV28|.
CASSLIVLAHEQYF
>TRBJ2-3|TRBV29-1|TRBD1
CSVWDRTDTQYF
>TRBJ2-1|TRBV14|TRBD2
CASSLRAGGPYEQFF
>TRBJ1-2|TRBV9|TRBD1
CASSIHGTQGVDGYTF
>TRBJ2-7|TRBV9|.
CASSVGPPTDSYEQYF